The present T cell receptor beta chain was sequenced within a study of T cell responses to AZD1222 COVID-19 vaccine. Pooling was applied to second doses at about 4 or about 12 weeks. A word on this clone: No antigen is known for it.

General observations from the study: The reported proportion of spike-specific TCRs targeting unmutated variant regions was nearly half. Clonal diversity was possibly underestimated, and the donors were mostly white British, with more females.

Here immunoSEQ multiplex PCR was the method, and the copy in TCRdb shows in-frame clones only, minus some. The top ten hold roughly 1.5% of the sample, which has 130,000 to 150,000 clones, roughly nine tenths seen once. This CDR3 is built from 14 residues. Trimming left V 0 bases short and J 8 bases short, with 13 bases between. Germline CDR1 reads MNHEY; CDR2 reads SVGAGI. The V call is TRBV6-5, the J call TRBJ1-2, with D maybe TRBD1 (5 bases). The sequence derives from an adult who received the AZD1222 COVID-19 vaccine. The sequencing used peripheral blood, collected 28 days after the second AZD1222 dose. CDR3 in amino acids: CASSYSEGAGGYTF. The CDR3 DNA reads TGTGCCAGCAGTTACTCCGAAGGGGCGGGGGGCTACACCTTC.